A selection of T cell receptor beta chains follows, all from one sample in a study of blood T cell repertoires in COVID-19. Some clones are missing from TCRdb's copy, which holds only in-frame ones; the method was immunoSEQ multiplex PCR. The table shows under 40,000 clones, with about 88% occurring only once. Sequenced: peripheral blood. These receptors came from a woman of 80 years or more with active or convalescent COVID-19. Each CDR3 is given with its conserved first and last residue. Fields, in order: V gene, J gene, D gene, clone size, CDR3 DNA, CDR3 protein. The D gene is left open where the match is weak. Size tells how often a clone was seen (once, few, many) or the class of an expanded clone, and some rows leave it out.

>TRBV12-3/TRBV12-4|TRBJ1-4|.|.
TGTGCCAGCAGGCGCAGGGATGAAAAACTGTTTTTT
CASRRRDEKLFF
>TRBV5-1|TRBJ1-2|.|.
TGCGCCAGCAGCTTGTTGCGAGCTAACTATGGCTACACCTTC
CASSLLRANYGYTF
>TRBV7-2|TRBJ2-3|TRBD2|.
TGTGCCAGCAGTACTAGCGGGGGGTACACAGATACGCAGTATTTT
CASSTSGGYTDTQYF
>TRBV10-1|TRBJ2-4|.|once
TGCGCCAGCAGTGCACAGGGCCGAAAAAACATTCAGTACTTC
CASSAQGRKNIQYF
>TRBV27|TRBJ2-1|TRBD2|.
TGTGCCAGCAGTTCCCGAGTGGGGAGCGGGGTCTACAATGAGCAGTTCTTC
CASSSRVGSGVYNEQFF
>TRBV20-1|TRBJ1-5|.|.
TGCAGTGCTAGTCAACAGCCAGGGGGCAATCAGCCCCAGCATTTT
CSASQQPGGNQPQHF
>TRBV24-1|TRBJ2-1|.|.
TGTGCCACCAGTAAAGGGGGCGGGACTAGGGTCGTTGAACAGTTCTTC
CATSKGGGTRVVEQFF
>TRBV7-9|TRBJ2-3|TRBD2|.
TGTGCCAGCAGCAAAAATGAAATAGCGGGGGGTACCACAGATACGCAGTATTTT
CASSKNEIAGGTTDTQYF
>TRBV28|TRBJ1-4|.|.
TGTGCCAGCAGAAATGGACAGTTGGCTGAAAAACTGTTTTTT
CASRNGQLAEKLFF
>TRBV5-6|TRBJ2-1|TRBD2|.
TGTGCCAGCAGCTTGGCGTTAGCGGGGGGGTTATTACGGGAGCAGTTCTTC
CASSLALAGGLLREQFF
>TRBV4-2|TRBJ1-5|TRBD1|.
TGTGCCAGCAGCCAAGCGACAGGGAGCAATCAGCCCCAGCATTTT
CASSQATGSNQPQHF
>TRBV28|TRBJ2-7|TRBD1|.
TGTGCCAGCGCGCTTAGGACAGGGCCCTCCTACGAGCAGTACTTC
CASALRTGPSYEQYF
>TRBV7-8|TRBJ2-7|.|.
TGTGCCAGCAGCAATCGGACAGTATCTCCCTACGAGCAGTACTTC
CASSNRTVSPYEQYF
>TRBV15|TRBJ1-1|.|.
TGTGCCACCAGCATCCGAAACTACACTGAAGCTTTCTTT
CATSIRNYTEAFF
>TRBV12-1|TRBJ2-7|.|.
TGTGCCAGCAGCGGCCGGGTCTACCCTGGAGCCTACGAGCAGTACTTC
CASSGRVYPGAYEQYF
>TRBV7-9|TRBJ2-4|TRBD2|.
TGTGCCAGCAGCGACCGGACTAGCGGCCACGACCTAGCCAAAAACATTCAGTACTTC
CASSDRTSGHDLAKNIQYF
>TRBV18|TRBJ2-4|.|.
TGTGCCAGCTCACCGGGATCGGGGGAGGACATTCAGTACTTC
CASSPGSGEDIQYF
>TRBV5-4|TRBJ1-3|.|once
TGTGCCAGCAGCACCAATCCGGGACTTTCAGGAAACACCATATATTTT
CASSTNPGLSGNTIYF
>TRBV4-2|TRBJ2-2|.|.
TGTGCCAGCAGCCAAGACGACTTAGCGGCGAACACCGGGGAGCTGTTTTTT
CASSQDDLAANTGELFF
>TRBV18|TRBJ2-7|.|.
TGTGCCAGCTCGCAAAATTCGAGGGCAGTTTTCACCTACGAGCAGTACTTC
CASSQNSRAVFTYEQYF
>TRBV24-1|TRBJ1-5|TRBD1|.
TGTGCCACCAGTGAACCGGGACAGGGGGTGCAGCCCCAGCATTTT
CATSEPGQGVQPQHF
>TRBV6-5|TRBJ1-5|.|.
TGTGCCAGCAGCAGGACAGTGTACGGCAATCAGCCCCAGCATTTT
CASSRTVYGNQPQHF
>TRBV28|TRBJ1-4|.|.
TGTGCCAGCTTACTCGGAACTAATGAAAAACTGTTTTTT
CASLLGTNEKLFF
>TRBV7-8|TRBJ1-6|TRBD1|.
TGTGCCAGCAGCAACGGACAGGGTGGGAGGGGGCCCCTCCACTTT
CASSNGQGGRGPLHF
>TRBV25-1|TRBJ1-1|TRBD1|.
TGTGCCAGCAGTCCCGGGACAGCGAACACTGAAGCTTTCTTT
CASSPGTANTEAFF
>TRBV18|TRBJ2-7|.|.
TGTGCCAGCTCACCCTCGGGTCGCTCCTACGAGCAGTACTTC
CASSPSGRSYEQYF
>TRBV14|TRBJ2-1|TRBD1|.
TGTGCCAGCAGCGCAACAGGGGGCGCACGCTCTGAGCAGTTCTTC
CASSATGGARSEQFF
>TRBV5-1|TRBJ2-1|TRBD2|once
TGCGCCAGCAGCTCGCGTCAGGGAGGGGACTACAATGAGCAGTTCTTC
CASSSRQGGDYNEQFF
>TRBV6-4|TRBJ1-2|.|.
TGTGCCAGCAGTGATACAGGCGCCCTGGGCGGCTACACCTTC
CASSDTGALGGYTF
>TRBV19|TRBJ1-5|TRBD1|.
TGTGCCAGTAAACCGGGACAGGGGGTTCAGCCCCAGCATTTT
CASKPGQGVQPQHF
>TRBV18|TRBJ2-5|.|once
TGTGCCAGCTCCCGGTACCAAGAGACCCAGTACTTC
CASSRYQETQYF
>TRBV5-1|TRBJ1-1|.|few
TGCGCCAGCAGCTTGGTCCCACAGATCTCGCCGGTTAACACTGAAGCTTTCTTT
CASSLVPQISPVNTEAFF
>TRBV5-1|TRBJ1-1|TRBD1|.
TGCGCCAGCAGCGCGGGACAGGGAGGAGGCACTGAAGCTTTCTTT
CASSAGQGGGTEAFF
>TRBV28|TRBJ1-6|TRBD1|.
TGTGCCAGCAGTTTGAGACAGGGGTACTCACCCCTCCACTTT
CASSLRQGYSPLHF
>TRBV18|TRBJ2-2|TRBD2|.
TGTGCCAGCTCACGAAATACCATAGCGGGGGGCTCCGACACCGGGGAGCTGTTTTTT
CASSRNTIAGGSDTGELFF
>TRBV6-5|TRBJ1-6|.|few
TGTGCCAGCAGTTATTCCGACAGAAATGATTCACCCCTCCACTTT
CASSYSDRNDSPLHF
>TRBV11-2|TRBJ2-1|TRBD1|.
TGTGCCAGCAGCTTAGGTTTACAGGGGGCCATCAATGAGCAGTTCTTC
CASSLGLQGAINEQFF
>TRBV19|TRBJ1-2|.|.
TGTGCCAGTAGTATGGGTGGACAGCTCTATGGCTACACCTTC
CASSMGGQLYGYTF
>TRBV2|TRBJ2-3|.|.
TGTGCCAGCAGTGAGGCTAGTGTAGGTACGCAGTATTTT
CASSEASVGTQYF
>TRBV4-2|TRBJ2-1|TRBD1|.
TGTGCCAGCAGCCAAGATCGAGGGGGCGGACCTCACAATGAGCAGTTCTTC
CASSQDRGGGPHNEQFF
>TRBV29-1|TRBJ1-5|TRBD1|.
TGCAGCGTTGAAGCCCGTGCACAGGGGGCGAGCAATCAGCCCCAGCATTTT
CSVEARAQGASNQPQHF
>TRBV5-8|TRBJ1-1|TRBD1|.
TGTGCCAGCAGCTTCATTAGGTCAGGGACAGGGACGAACACTGAAGCTTTCTTT
CASSFIRSGTGTNTEAFF
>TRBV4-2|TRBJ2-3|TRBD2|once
TGTGCCAGCAGCCTGGGGACTAGCGTTAGCACAGATACGCAGTATTTT
CASSLGTSVSTDTQYF
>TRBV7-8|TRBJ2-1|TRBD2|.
TGTGCCAGCAGCCCTTCGAGCGCTAGCGGAAATAGTGGTGAGCAGTTCTTC
CASSPSSASGNSGEQFF